Presented here are 9 T cell receptor beta chains from one specimen sequenced in a study of blood T cell repertoires in COVID-19. This table comes from immunoSEQ multiplex PCR, and its TCRdb copy is limited to in-frame clones, with some not included. The sample consists of 90,000 to 120,000 clones, about nine tenths of them appearing once. Specimen: peripheral blood. Receptors were obtained from a man aged 45 to 65 with active or convalescent COVID-19.

V is TRBV4-2 and J is TRBJ1-2; D is unresolved. Trimming left V 1 base short and J 2 bases short, with 8 bases between. The CDR3 extends over 14 amino acids. From germline, CDR1 is LGHNA and CDR2 YNFKEQ. CDR3 sequence: CASSQVTENYGYTF. CDR3 DNA: TGTGCCAGCAGCCAAGTGACGGAGAACTATGGCTACACCTTC.

The CDR3 protein is CASARGRILDTEAFF. The CDR3 nucleotides read TGTGCCAGCGCCCGGGGAAGGATATTGGACACTGAAGCTTTCTTT. This chain uses TRBV7-9 with TRBJ1-1; the D is unclear. The germline V gene has CDR1 SEHNR and CDR2 FQNEAQ (reference sequence). V dropped 8 bases and J dropped 3 bases, with 19 bases sitting between them. This CDR3 comprises 15 residues.

This clone has just a few counts. V is TRBV11-3 and J is TRBJ2-7; 7 bases are a match to TRBD2. This CDR3 comprises 15 residues. Germline CDR1 reads SGHNT; CDR2 reads YENEEA. Trimming removed 5 bases from V and 4 bases from J; junction bases left unmatched: 11. The CDR3 DNA reads TGTGCCAGCAGCCCGAACAGCGGGACCCATTACGAGCAGTACTTC. As protein: CASSPNSGTHYEQYF.

The CDR3 reads CASSNRGGYGYTF. CDR3 nucleotide sequence: TGTGCCAGCTCAAACAGGGGTGGGTATGGCTACACCTTC. The chain couples TRBV5-5 to TRBJ1-2; 7 bases map to TRBD1. CDR1 and CDR2 from the germline V gene are SGHKS and YYEKEE (reference sequence). CDR3 length equals 13 residues. J lost 5 bases, V lost 7 bases, and 8 bases had no gene match.

This chain uses TRBV7-9 with TRBJ1-2; D ambiguous. V dropped 7 bases and J dropped 6 bases, with 21 bases sitting between them. The CDR3 totals 15 residues. Germline CDR1 is SEHNR and CDR2 is FQNEAQ (reference sequence). CDR3: CASTVTPGEGDGYTF. In DNA form, the CDR3 reads TGTGCCAGCACCGTAACCCCCGGGGAAGGAGATGGCTACACCTTC.

The V and J genes are TRBV29-1 and TRBJ1-2; 8 nucleotides agree with TRBD1. The germline CDR1 and CDR2 sequences are SQVTM and ANQGSEA. V shed 6 bases and J 6 bases; nucleotides not matched to a gene: 6. CDR3 length: 12 residues. CDR3 sequence reads: CSVIDRGDGYTF. For the CDR3, the DNA is TGCAGCGTAATAGACAGGGGTGATGGCTACACCTTC.

The V call is TRBV9, the J call TRBJ2-1, with a tentative D call TRBD2 (6 bases). Germline CDR1 reads SGDLS; CDR2 reads YYNGEE. The CDR3 is 16 residues long. V was clipped by 3 bases and J by 0 bases, with 13 bases between them. Here the CDR3 DNA reads TGTGCCAGCAGCGGAGGGCGGGGAGCCTCCTACAATGAGCAGTTCTTC. Its protein product is CASSGGRGASYNEQFF.

The chain couples TRBV18 to TRBJ1-3, with D possibly TRBD1 on 6 matching bases. Germline loops: CDR1 KGHSH, CDR2 LQKENI. This CDR3 contains 15 residues. Trimming stripped 0 bases from V and 2 bases from J, with 8 bases between. Here the CDR3 DNA reads TGTGCCAGCTCACCACCTCCAGGGGCTGGAAACACCATATATTTT. Amino acid sequence: CASSPPPGAGNTIYF.

The genes are TRBV29-1 and TRBJ1-5, with a possible D match to TRBD1 (5 bases). Trimming removed 4 bases from V and 1 base from J, with 5 bases in between. From germline, CDR1 is SQVTM and CDR2 ANQGSEA. The CDR3 has 12 amino acids. Written as DNA, the CDR3 is TGCAGCGTTGGGACAAGCAATCAGCCCCAGCATTTT. This gives the protein CSVGTSNQPQHF.